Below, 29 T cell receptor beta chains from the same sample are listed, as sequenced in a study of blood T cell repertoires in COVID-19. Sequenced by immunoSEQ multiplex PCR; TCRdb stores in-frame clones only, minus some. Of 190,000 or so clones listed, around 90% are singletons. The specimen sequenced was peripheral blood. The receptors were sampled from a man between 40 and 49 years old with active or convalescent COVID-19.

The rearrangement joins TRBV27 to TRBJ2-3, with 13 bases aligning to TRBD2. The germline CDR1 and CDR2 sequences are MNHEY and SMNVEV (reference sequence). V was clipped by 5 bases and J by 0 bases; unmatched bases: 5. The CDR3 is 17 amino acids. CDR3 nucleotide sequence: TGTGCCAGCAGTCCCCAGGGACTAGCGGGGAGCACAGATACGCAGTATTTT. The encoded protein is CASSPQGLAGSTDTQYF.

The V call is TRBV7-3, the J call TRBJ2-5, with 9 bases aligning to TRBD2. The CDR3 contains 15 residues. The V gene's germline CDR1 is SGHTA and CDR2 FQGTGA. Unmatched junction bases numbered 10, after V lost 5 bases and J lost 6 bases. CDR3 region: CASSHSPAGGKTQYF. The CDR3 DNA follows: TGTGCCAGCAGCCACTCACCAGCGGGGGGAAAGACCCAGTACTTC.

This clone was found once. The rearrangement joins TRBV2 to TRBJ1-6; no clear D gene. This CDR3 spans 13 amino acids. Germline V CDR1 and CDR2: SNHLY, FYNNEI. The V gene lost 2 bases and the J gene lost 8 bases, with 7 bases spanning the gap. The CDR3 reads CASSEHSHSPLHF. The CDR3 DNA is TGTGCCAGCAGTGAACACAGTCATTCACCCCTCCACTTT.

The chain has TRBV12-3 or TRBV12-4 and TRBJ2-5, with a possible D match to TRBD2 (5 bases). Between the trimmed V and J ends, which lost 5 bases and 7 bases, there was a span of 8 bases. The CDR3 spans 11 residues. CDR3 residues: CASSPSGTQYF. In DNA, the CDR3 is TGTGCCAGCAGTCCCAGCGGGACCCAGTACTTC.

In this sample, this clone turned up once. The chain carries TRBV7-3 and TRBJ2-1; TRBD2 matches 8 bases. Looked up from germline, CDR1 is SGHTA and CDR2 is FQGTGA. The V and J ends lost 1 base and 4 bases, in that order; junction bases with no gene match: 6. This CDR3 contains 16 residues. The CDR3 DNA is TGTGCCAGCAGCTTAAGACGTACGGGGGGGTACAATGAGCAGTTCTTC. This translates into CASSLRRTGGYNEQFF. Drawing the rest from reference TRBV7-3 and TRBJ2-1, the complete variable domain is GAGVSQTPSNKVTEKGKYVELRCDPISGHTALYWYRQSLGQGPEFLIYFQGTGAADDSGLPNDRFFAVRPEGSVSTLKIQRTERGDSAVYLCASSLRRTGGYNEQFFGPGTRLTVL.

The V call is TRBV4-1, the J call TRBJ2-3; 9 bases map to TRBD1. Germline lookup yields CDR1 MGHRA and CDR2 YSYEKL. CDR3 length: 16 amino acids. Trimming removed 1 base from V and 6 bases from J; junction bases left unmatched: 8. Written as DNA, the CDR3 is TGCGCCAGCAGCCAAGGGTTGACAGGGGGGCACGATACGCAGTATTTT. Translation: CASSQGLTGGHDTQYF.

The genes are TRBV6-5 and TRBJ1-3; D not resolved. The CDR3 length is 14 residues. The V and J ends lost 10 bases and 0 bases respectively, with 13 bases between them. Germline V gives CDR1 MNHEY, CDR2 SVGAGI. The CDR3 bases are TGTGCCACCGCCTTTCTTAGCTCTGGAAACACCATATATTTT. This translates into CATAFLSSGNTIYF.

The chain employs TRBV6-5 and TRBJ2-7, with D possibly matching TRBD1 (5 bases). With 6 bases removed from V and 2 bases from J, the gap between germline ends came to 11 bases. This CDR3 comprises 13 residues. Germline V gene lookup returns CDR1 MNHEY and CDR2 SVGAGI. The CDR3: CASRLQDPYEQYF. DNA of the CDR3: TGTGCCAGCAGATTACAGGACCCCTACGAGCAGTACTTC.

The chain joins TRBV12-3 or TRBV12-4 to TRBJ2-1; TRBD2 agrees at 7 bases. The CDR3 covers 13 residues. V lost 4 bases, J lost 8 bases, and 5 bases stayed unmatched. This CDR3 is CASSYQGGDEQFF. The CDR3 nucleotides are TGTGCCAGCAGTTATCAGGGAGGGGATGAGCAGTTCTTC.

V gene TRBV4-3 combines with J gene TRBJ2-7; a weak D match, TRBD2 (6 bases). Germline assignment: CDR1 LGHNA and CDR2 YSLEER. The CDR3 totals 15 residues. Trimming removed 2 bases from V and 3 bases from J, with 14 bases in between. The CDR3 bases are TGCGCCAGCAGCCAATACGTCCAGGGAGGCTACGAGCAGTACTTC. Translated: CASSQYVQGGYEQYF.

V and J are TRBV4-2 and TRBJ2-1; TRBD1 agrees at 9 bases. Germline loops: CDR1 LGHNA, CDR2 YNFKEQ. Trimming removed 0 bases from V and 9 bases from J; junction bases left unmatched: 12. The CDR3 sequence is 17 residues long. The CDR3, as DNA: TGTGCCAGCAGCCAAGACGCCCGGGACAGGGTGGGGGCTGAGCAGTTCTTC. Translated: CASSQDARDRVGAEQFF.

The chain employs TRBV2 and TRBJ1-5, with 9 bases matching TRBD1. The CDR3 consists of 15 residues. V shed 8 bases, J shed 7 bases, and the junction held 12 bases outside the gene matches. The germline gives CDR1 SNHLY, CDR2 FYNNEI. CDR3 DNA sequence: TGTGCCAGCCTGCGCGACAGGGGGGGTGGGCAGCCCCAGCATTTT. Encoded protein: CASLRDRGGGQPQHF. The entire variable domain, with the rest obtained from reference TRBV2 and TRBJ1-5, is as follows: EPEVTQTPSHQVTQMGQEVILRCVPISNHLYFYWYRQILGQKVEFLVSFYNNEISEKSEIFDDQFSVERPDGSNFTLKIRSTKLEDSAMYFCASLRDRGGGQPQHFGDGTRLSIL.

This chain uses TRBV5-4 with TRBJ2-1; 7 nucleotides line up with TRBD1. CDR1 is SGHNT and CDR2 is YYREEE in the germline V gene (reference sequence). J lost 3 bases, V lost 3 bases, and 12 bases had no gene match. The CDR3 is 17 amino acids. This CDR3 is CASSSDLYRGDYNEQFF. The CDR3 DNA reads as TGTGCCAGCAGCTCGGACCTTTACAGGGGAGACTACAATGAGCAGTTCTTC.

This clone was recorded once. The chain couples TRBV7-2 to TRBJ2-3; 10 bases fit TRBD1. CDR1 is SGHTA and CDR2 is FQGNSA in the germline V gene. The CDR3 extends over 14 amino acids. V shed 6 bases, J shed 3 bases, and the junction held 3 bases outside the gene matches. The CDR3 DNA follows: TGTGCCAGCAGTCTGGACAGGGGGACAGATACGCAGTATTTT. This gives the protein CASSLDRGTDTQYF.

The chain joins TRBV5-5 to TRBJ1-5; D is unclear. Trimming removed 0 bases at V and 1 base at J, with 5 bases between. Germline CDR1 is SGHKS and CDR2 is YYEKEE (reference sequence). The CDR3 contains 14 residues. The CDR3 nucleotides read TGTGCCAGCAGCTTGGGGAGAAGCAATCAGCCCCAGCATTTT. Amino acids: CASSLGRSNQPQHF.

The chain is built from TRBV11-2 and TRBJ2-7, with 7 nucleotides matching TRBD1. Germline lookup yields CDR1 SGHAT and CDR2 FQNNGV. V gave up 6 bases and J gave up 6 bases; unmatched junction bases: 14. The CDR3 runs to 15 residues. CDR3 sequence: CASRKPGQRVGEQYF. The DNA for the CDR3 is TGTGCCAGCAGGAAACCGGGACAGAGGGTTGGCGAGCAGTACTTC.

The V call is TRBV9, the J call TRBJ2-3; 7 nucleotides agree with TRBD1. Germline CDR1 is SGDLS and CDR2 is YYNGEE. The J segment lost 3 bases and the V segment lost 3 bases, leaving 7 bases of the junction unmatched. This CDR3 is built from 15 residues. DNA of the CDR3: TGTGCCAGCAGCGAGCGGAGACAGGGAACAGATACGCAGTATTTT. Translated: CASSERRQGTDTQYF. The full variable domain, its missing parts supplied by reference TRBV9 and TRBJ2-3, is DSGVTQTPKHLITATGQRVTLRCSPRSGDLSVYWYQQSLDQGLQFLIQYYNGEERAKGNILERFSAQQFPDLHSELNLSSLELGDSALYFCASSERRQGTDTQYFGPGTRLTVL.

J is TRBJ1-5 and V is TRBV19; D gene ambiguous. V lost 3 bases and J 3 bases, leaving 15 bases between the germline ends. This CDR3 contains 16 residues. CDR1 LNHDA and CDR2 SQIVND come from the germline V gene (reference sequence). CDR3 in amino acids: CASSIVPGSYNQPQHF. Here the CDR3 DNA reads TGTGCCAGTAGTATCGTCCCCGGGTCTTACAATCAGCCCCAGCATTTT.

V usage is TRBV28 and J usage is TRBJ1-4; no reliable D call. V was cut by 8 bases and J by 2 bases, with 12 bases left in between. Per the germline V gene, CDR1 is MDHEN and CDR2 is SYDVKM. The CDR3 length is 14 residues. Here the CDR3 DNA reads TGTGCCAGCTCGTTGGCAGTTACTAATGAAAAACTGTTTTTT. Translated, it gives CASSLAVTNEKLFF.

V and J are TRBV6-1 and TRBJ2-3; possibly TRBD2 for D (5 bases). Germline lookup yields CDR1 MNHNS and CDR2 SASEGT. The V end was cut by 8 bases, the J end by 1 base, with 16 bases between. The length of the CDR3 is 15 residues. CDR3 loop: CASSATRIGTDTQYF. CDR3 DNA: TGTGCCAGCTCCGCTACTAGGATCGGCACAGATACGCAGTATTTT.

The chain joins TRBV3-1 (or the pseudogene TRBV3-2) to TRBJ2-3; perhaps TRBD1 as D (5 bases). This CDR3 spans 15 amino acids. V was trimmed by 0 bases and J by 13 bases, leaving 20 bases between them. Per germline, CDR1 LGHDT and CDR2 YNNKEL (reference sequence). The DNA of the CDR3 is TGTGCCAGCAGCCAAGATTTGGGTCGCCAGGGCCCTGAGTATTTT. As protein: CASSQDLGRQGPEYF.

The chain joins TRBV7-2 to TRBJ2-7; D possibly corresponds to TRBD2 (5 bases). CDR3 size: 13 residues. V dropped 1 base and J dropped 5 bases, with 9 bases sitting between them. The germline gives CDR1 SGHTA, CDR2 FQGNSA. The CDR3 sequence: CASSLGERHEQYF. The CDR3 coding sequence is TGTGCCAGCAGCTTAGGGGAGAGGCACGAGCAGTACTTC.

CDR3 amino acids: CASSIGGRNHNSPLHF. CDR3 DNA sequence: TGTGCCAGTAGTATCGGGGGTCGTAATCATAATTCACCCCTCCACTTT. This rearrangement joins TRBV19 to TRBJ1-6; D might be TRBD1 (5 bases). Trimming removed 3 bases from V and 5 bases from J, with 14 bases in between. The CDR3 covers 16 residues. Germline V gene data show CDR1 as LNHDA and CDR2 as SQIVND (reference sequence).

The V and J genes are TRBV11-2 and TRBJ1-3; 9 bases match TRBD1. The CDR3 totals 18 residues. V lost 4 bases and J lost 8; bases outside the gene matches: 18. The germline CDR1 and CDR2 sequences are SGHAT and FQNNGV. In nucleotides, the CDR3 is TGTGCCAGCAGCTCCCCCCGGGACAGGGCCACGTTCGGTGACACCATATATTTT. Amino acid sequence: CASSSPRDRATFGDTIYF.

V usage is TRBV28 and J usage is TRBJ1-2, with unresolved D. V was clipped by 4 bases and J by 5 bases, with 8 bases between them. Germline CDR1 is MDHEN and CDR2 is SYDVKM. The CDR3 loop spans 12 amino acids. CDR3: CASSSEGYGYTF. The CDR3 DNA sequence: TGTGCCAGCAGTTCAGAGGGTTATGGCTACACCTTC.

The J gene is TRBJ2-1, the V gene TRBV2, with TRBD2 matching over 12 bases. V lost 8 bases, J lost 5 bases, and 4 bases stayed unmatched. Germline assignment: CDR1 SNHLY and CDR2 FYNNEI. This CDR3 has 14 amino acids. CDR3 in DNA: TGTGCCAGCGCCCGACTAGCGGGGGACAATGAGCAGTTCTTC. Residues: CASARLAGDNEQFF.

As DNA, the CDR3 is TGTGCCAGCAGCTTCGACACCTTTAGCACAGATACGCAGTATTTT. It codes for CASSFDTFSTDTQYF. This chain uses TRBV6-5 with TRBJ2-3; D is undetermined. Trimming took 6 bases from V and 0 from J, leaving 13 bases between them. Germline assignment: CDR1 MNHEY and CDR2 SVGAGI. This CDR3 has 15 amino acids.

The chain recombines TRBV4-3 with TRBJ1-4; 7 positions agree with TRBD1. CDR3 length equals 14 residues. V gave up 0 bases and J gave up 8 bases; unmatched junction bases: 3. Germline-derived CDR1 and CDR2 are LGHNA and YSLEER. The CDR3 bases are TGCGCCAGCAGCCAAGAGGGACAGCCAGAAAAACTGTTTTTT. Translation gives CASSQEGQPEKLFF.

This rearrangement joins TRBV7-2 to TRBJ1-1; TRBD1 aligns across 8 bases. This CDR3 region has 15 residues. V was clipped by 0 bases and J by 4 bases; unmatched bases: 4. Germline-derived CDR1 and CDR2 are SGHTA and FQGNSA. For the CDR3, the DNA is TGTGCCAGCAGCTTAGCGGGACAGGAAACCACTGAAGCTTTCTTT. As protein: CASSLAGQETTEAFF.